Below are 2 T cell receptor beta chains sequenced from a single sample in a study of cytomegalovirus exposure and HLA in healthy donors. Vbeta (60) and Jbeta (13) primers were used in the PCR. Assay used: immunoSEQ multiplex PCR; TCRdb lists only in-frame clones, some missing. The sample lists more than 150,000 clones, roughly 87% occurring once. The sample consisted of PBMCs. The receptors stem from a girl less than two years old in good health and CMV-seronegative.

V is TRBV14 and J is TRBJ2-1, with 9 bases that match TRBD2. Unmatched junction bases numbered 16, after V lost 4 bases and J lost 12 bases. The CDR3 runs 16 residues. CDR1 and CDR2 (germline): SGHDN, FVKESK. The CDR3 loop is CASSRDLSGLAWLQFF. In nucleotides, the CDR3 is TGTGCCAGCAGCCGAGATCTCTCAGGACTAGCGTGGTTGCAGTTCTTC.

As regards this clone: A read error may produce the germline difference seen at one junction end. The chain employs TRBV25-1 and TRBJ2-7; possibly TRBD2 for D (5 bases). The germline gives CDR1 MGHDK, CDR2 SYGVNS. There are 11 residues in the CDR3. DNA for the CDR3: TGTGCCAGCAGTGATGCGGGCGAGCAGTGCTTC. It yields the protein CASSDAGEQCF.